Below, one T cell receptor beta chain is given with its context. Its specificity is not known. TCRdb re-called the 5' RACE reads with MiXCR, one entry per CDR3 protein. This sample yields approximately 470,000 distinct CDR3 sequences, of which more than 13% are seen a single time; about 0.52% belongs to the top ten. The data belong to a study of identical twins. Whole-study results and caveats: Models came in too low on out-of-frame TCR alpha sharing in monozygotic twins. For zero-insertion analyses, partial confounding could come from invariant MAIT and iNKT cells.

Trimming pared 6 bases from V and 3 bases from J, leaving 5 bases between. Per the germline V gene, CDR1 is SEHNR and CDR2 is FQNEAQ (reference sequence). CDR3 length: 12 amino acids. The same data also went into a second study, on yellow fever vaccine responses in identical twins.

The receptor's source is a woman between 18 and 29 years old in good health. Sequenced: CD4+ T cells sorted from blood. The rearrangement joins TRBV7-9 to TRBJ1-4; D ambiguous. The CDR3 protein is CASRRPNEKLFF. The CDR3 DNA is TGTGCCAGCAGGAGGCCTAATGAAAAACTGTTTTTT.